This T cell receptor (beta chain) was sequenced in a study of blood T cell repertoires in COVID-19. Study context: PBMCs, B-cell-depleted T cells, or T cells provided the cDNA or gDNA that made up the material.

Authors' analysis steps: Quantification of nucleated cells was approximated via reference gene primer amplification. The repertoire was sequenced with immunoSEQ multiplex PCR; TCRdb's copy has only in-frame clones and lacks some. The V and J calls and clone size come from that table; D and trimming were worked out from the DNA. The repertoire holds 90,000 or so clones, with approximately 82% as singletons. The sample was peripheral blood. This sequence originates from a human donor in a cohort sampled during active COVID-19.

The CDR3 loop is CASSPPGQAQDYGYTF. The CDR3 region has the DNA TGTGCCAGCTCACCACCGGGGCAGGCACAGGACTATGGCTACACCTTC. This chain links TRBV18 with TRBJ1-2, with a possible D match to TRBD1 (5 bases). Germline V CDR1 and CDR2: KGHSH, LQKENI. The CDR3 contains 16 residues. V lost 0 bases, J lost 3 bases, and 14 bases lay in between.